A selection of T cell receptor beta chains follows, all from one sample in a study of siplizumab effects on memory and regulatory T cells. The table came from immunoSEQ multiplex PCR; TCRdb's copy has only in-frame clones and leaves some out. This table holds about 100,000 clones, more than 90% found once. Material for sequencing was CD4+ T cells sorted from blood. All receptors come from a human donor in good health. Each CDR3 is given with its conserved first and last residue. D genes are given only for firm matches. Size is omitted from some rows. Given values are once, few, many or a class for expanded clones.

NA	TRBJ2-7	NA	TRBV11-1	TGTGCCAGCAGCATACCTGGGGGCGGCGGTTTTTCCGAGCAGTACTTC	CASSIPGGGGFSEQYF
TRBD1	TRBJ2-5	NA	TRBV6-1	TGTGCCAGCAGTGTACAGGGGAACCACCAAGAGACCCAGTACTTC	CASSVQGNHQETQYF
NA	TRBJ1-5	NA	TRBV10-3	TGTGCCATCAGTGAGTCGTCAGGGGTAGGTCAGCCCCAGCATTTT	CAISESSGVGQPQHF
NA	TRBJ2-7	NA	TRBV10-1	TGCGCCAGCCGGAGAGGGACCCACGAGCAGTACTTC	CASRRGTHEQYF
TRBD1	TRBJ1-1	NA	TRBV2	TGTGCCAGCAGTGAACAGGGGGCTGAAGCTTTCTTT	CASSEQGAEAFF
TRBD1	TRBJ1-4	NA	TRBV27	TGTGCCAGCAGTGGCCGGGACAGGGGGCTTGAAAAACTGTTTTTT	CASSGRDRGLEKLFF
NA	TRBJ1-3	NA	TRBV5-6	TGTGCCAGCAGCTTGGTAGGTCAGGGTCGAGGAAACACCATATATTTT	CASSLVGQGRGNTIYF
NA	TRBJ1-1	NA	TRBV6-1	TGTGCGCCACCGGGGCGTAGTAAGGCTTTCTTT	CAPPGRSKAFF
NA	TRBJ1-1	NA	TRBV5-1	TGCGCCAGCAGCCAAAGGGGCCTCAGGGCTGAAGCTTTCTTT	CASSQRGLRAEAFF
NA	TRBJ1-3	NA	TRBV7-9	TGTGCCAGCATCCTGTCCGCTTTGGAGAACACCATATATTTT	CASILSALENTIYF
TRBD1	TRBJ2-1	NA	TRBV11-2	TGTGCCAGCAGCACCCTTAGAGACAGGGGCGGTGAGCAGTTCTTC	CASSTLRDRGGEQFF
NA	TRBJ1-4	NA	TRBV5-1	TGCGCCAGCGGCACGGGGGTTACTAATGAAAAACTGTTTTTT	CASGTGVTNEKLFF
TRBD1	TRBJ1-3	NA	TRBV28	TGTGCCAGCAGTTTTTACCAGGGGGCAAACACCATATATTTT	CASSFYQGANTIYF
NA	TRBJ2-7	NA	TRBV6-5	TGTGCCAGCAGTTACTCGAAAAAGGCCTACGAGCAGTACTTC	CASSYSKKAYEQYF
NA	TRBJ2-3	few	TRBV7-2	TGTGCCAGCAGCTTTAGTCTAGGGACCACAGATACGCAGTATTTT	CASSFSLGTTDTQYF
NA	TRBJ2-1	NA	TRBV19	TGTGCCAGTGACGACGGCCTAGTCCCCAATGAGCAGTTCTTC	CASDDGLVPNEQFF
NA	TRBJ1-2	NA	TRBV10-3	TGTGCCATCAGTGAATCCGCACTCAACTATGGCTACACCTTC	CAISESALNYGYTF
NA	TRBJ2-5	NA	TRBV19	TGTGCCAGTTTGTCCGGGGCGGGAACCCAGTACTTC	CASLSGAGTQYF
NA	TRBJ1-5	NA	TRBV18	TGTGCCAGCTCACCACTTACGGAGCAGCCCCAGCATTTT	CASSPLTEQPQHF
NA	TRBJ2-1	NA	TRBV6-5	TGTGCCAGCAGTTACGGACGAAGCTCCTACAATGAGCAGTTCTTC	CASSYGRSSYNEQFF
TRBD1	TRBJ1-3	NA	TRBV4-1	TGCGCCAGCAGCCAACCACAGGGGTTCCCTTCGGGAAACACCATATATTTT	CASSQPQGFPSGNTIYF
NA	TRBJ1-1	NA	TRBV29-1	TGCAGCGCCTGCCGGACTGATAACACTGAAGCTTTCTTT	CSACRTDNTEAFF
NA	TRBJ2-3	NA	TRBV9	TGTGCCAGCAGCGTGACAGTTACATCTAGCACAGATACGCAGTATTTT	CASSVTVTSSTDTQYF
TRBD1	TRBJ1-5	NA	TRBV5-1	TGCGCCAGCAGCTTGGAACCCGGACAGGTTGGTCAGCCCCAGCATTTT	CASSLEPGQVGQPQHF
NA	TRBJ1-3	once	TRBV7-8	TGTGCCAGTGGGGGGAAGGCACGGGGAAACACCATATATTTT	CASGGKARGNTIYF
TRBD1	TRBJ1-6	few	TRBV2	TGTGCCAGCATTAGACAGGGGTATTCACCCCTCCACTTT	CASIRQGYSPLHF
NA	TRBJ2-5	NA	TRBV5-1	TGCGCCAGCAGCACGACCGGGACCCAGTACTTC	CASSTTGTQYF
NA	TRBJ1-1	NA	TRBV18	TGTGCCAGCTCACCACTCGAAGGGACCCTGAACACTGAAGCTTTCTTT	CASSPLEGTLNTEAFF
NA	TRBJ2-3	NA	TRBV12-5	TGTGCTAGTGGTAGCACAGCAGATACGCAGTATTTT	CASGSTADTQYF
NA	TRBJ2-1	NA	TRBV5-1	TGCGCCAGCAGCGGCGGGACAACCTACAATGAGCAGTTCTTC	CASSGGTTYNEQFF
TRBD1	TRBJ1-1	NA	TRBV9	TGTGCCAGCAGCGCCGGCGACAGGGAGGGCACTGAAGCTTTCTTT	CASSAGDREGTEAFF
NA	TRBJ2-7	NA	TRBV23-1	TGCGCCAGCACCCCCTGGGGTTATTCCTACGAGCAGTACTTC	CASTPWGYSYEQYF
NA	TRBJ1-3	NA	TRBV6-5	TGTGCCAGCAGCCCCAGGGGAAACACCATATATTTT	CASSPRGNTIYF
NA	TRBJ2-3	NA	TRBV5-4	TGTGCCAGCAGCTTAGCCGGACGCGACACAGATACGCAGTATTTT	CASSLAGRDTDTQYF
NA	TRBJ2-1	once	TRBV6-6	TGTGCCAGCAGTTACCCGAGGGCAGGGAGTAGAAATGAGCAGTTCTTC	CASSYPRAGSRNEQFF
NA	TRBJ1-5	NA	TRBV28	TGTGCCAGCAGTTTTGCGGACAGCCTCAATCAGCCCCAGCATTTT	CASSFADSLNQPQHF
NA	TRBJ1-1	NA	TRBV7-9	TGTGCCAGCAGCGACCGCAGCTCGCTTTACCCGAACACTGAAGCTTTCTTT	CASSDRSSLYPNTEAFF
NA	TRBJ1-6	NA	TRBV13	TGTGCCAGCAGCTTAACGAGGGGCGACGGGTTCTCCTATAATTCACCCCTCCACTTT	CASSLTRGDGFSYNSPLHF
TRBD2	TRBJ2-1	NA	TRBV11-3	TGTGCCAGCAAGTGGAGCGGGGACGACAATGAGCAGTTCTTC	CASKWSGDDNEQFF
NA	TRBJ1-4	NA	TRBV28	TGTGCCAGCAGCCCCCTGGGGGGAATTAATGAAAAACTGTTTTTT	CASSPLGGINEKLFF
NA	TRBJ2-7	NA	TRBV10-3	TGTGCCGCCATCCCCTCCCAGGGTGACCCCTACGAGCAGTACTTC	CAAIPSQGDPYEQYF
NA	TRBJ1-4	NA	TRBV5-6	TGTGCCAGCAGCTTGGGAGGAAGATTTGAAAAACTGTTTTTT	CASSLGGRFEKLFF
TRBD1	TRBJ1-1	NA	TRBV5-6	TGTGCCAGCAGCCAAGGACAGGGGGCGATGAACACTGAAGCTTTCTTT	CASSQGQGAMNTEAFF
NA	TRBJ2-7	NA	TRBV5-4	TGTGCCAGCAGCTTGCTCACAGACGAGCAGTACTTC	CASSLLTDEQYF
NA	TRBJ1-5	NA	TRBV7-8	TGTGCCAGCAGCTTAATAGATCAGCCCCAGCATTTT	CASSLIDQPQHF
TRBD1	TRBJ1-4	NA	TRBV5-1	TGCGCCAGCAGCTCCGGACAGGGGACTACTAATGAAAAACTGTTTTTT	CASSSGQGTTNEKLFF
TRBD2	TRBJ2-1	once	TRBV10-3	TGTGCCATCAGTGCCAGCGGGGGCCAATACAATGAGCAGTTCTTC	CAISASGGQYNEQFF
NA	TRBJ1-6	NA	TRBV2	TGTGCCAGCAGGCGGGGAGCCCTCCACTTT	CASRRGALHF
NA	TRBJ2-2	NA	TRBV2	TGTGCCAGCGCGGCGGGGAACACCGGGGAGCTGTTTTTT	CASAAGNTGELFF
NA	TRBJ2-3	NA	TRBV7-7	TGTGCCAGCAGCCTAACTAGAACCACAGATACGCAGTATTTT	CASSLTRTTDTQYF
TRBD2	TRBJ2-7	NA	TRBV15	TGTGCCACTGGGAAAGGGAGGGACGAGCAGTACTTC	CATGKGRDEQYF